This T cell receptor beta chain came from a study of blood T cell repertoires in COVID-19. This clone was found a few times. Germline V gives CDR1 MDHEN, CDR2 SYDVKM. The CDR3 length is 14 residues. V lost 7 bases and J lost 2, with 14 bases in between. Original handling: Reference gene primer amplification yielded estimated nucleated cell counts. Repertoires were generated with immunoSEQ multiplex PCR, while TCRdb's copy carries only in-frame clones and drops some. For V, J and clone size, that table is used; D and trimming come from the DNA. The sample yields 35,000 to 50,000 clones, about nine tenths seen once.

Sequenced sample: peripheral blood. The TCR comes from a human donor in a cohort sampled during active COVID-19. This chain uses TRBV28 with TRBJ1-1; D not certain. CDR3 region: CASTGSRGNTEAFF. The CDR3 DNA is TGTGCCAGCACCGGATCCCGAGGAAACACTGAAGCTTTCTTT.